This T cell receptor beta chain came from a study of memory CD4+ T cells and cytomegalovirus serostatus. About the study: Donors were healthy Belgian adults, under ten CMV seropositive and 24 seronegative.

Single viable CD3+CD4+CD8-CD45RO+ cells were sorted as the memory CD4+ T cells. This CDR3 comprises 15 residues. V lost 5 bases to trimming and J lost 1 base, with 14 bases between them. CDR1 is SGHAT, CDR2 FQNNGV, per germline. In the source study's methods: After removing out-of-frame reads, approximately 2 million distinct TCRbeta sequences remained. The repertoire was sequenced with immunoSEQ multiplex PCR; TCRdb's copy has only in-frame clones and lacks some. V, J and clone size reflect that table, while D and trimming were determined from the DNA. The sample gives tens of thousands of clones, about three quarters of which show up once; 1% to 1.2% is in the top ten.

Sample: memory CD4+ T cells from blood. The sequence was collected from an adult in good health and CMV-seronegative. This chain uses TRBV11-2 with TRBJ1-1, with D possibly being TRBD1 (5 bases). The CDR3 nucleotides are TGTGCCAGCAGCCCCCGGGACGGACGGAACACTGAAGCTTTCTTT. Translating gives CASSPRDGRNTEAFF.